Sequencing of this T cell receptor (beta chain) was carried out in a study of shared clonotypes between healthy human individuals. Study outcomes and limitations: Compared with memory subsets, naive subsets generally had larger estimated richness. Shared across a few donors were around 5% of the naive CD4 clonotypes.

Donors were healthy HIV-negative adults without recently reported acute infections or vaccinations. V dropped 3 bases and J dropped 4 bases, with 2 bases sitting between them. Germline CDR1 is SGDLS and CDR2 is YYNGEE. The CDR3 has 11 amino acids. TCRdb's table, derived via immunoSEQ multiplex PCR, lists solely in-frame clones and lacks some. The table lists 2,500,000 or so clones, about 92% of them singletons, with around 0.15% in the top ten. Concerning this clone: Antigen unknown.

The chain has TRBV9 and TRBJ2-1; D gene unclear. Source material: naive CD4+ T cells sorted from blood. As to subset: CD45RA+ positively selected. This TCR was sampled from a man between 18 and 35 years old in good health. CDR3 in amino acids: CASSGYNEQFF. CDR3 DNA: TGTGCCAGCAGCGGATACAATGAGCAGTTCTTC.